This TCR beta chain was captured in a study of breast tumors, draining lymph nodes, adjacent tissues. The CDR3 consists of 15 residues. Notes on this clonotype: Antigen specificity is unknown. This sequence may be a read error, since a much larger clone differs from it by one base.

From the multiplex PCR reads, TCRdb called clonotypes with MiXCR, one entry per CDR3 protein. The sample has tens of thousands of distinct CDR3 sequences, more than 25% seen once. The lymph nodes were axillary draining lymph nodes from breast cancer patients. Broader study findings: Tumor TCR diversity was below lymph nodes but above nontumor tissue. Tumor and nontumor repertoires were significantly more similar in luminal-like than in basal-like breast cancer.

The source of this sequence is a female donor with breast cancer. Some clones in this sample may be carry-over from other donors' samples. V usage is TRBV3-2 and J usage is TRBJ2-7; the table's D call TRBD1 went unverified against the DNA. TRBV3-2 is a pseudogene segment. The source material was axillary lymph node tissue. CDR3 protein: CACSQDQGALVEQYF. The CDR3 DNA sequence: TGTGCCTGCAGCCAAGACCAGGGGGCTTTGGTCGAGCAGTACTTC.